This T cell receptor (beta chain) emerged from a study of shared clonotypes between healthy human individuals. Unmatched junction bases numbered 4, after V lost 3 bases and J lost 2 bases. CDR1 and CDR2 from the germline V gene are LNHDA and SQIVND (reference sequence). The CDR3 covers 15 residues. The assay was immunoSEQ multiplex PCR, and TCRdb's table has in-frame clones only and misses some. Seen here are a few million clones, around 95% observed once, and the top ten hold more than 0.1%. This TCR came from a man between 18 and 29 years old in good health. The chain carries TRBV19 and TRBJ2-1, with 7 positions matching TRBD2. The sequenced sample consisted of naive CD4+ T cells sorted from blood. Subset specified: CD45RA+ positively selected. The CDR3 bases are TGTGCCAGTAGTATTAGGGAGGGGCCCTACAATGAGCAGTTCTTC. Protein sequence: CASSIREGPYNEQFF.